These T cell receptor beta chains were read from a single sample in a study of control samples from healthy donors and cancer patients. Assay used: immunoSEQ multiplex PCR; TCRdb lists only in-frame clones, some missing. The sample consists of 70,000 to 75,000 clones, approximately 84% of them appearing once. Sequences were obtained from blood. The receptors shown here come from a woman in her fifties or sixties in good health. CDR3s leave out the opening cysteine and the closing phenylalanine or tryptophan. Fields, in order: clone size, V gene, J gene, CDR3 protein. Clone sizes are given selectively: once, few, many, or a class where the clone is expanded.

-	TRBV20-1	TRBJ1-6	SASESHSYNSPLH
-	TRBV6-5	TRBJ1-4	ATRGQNNEKLF
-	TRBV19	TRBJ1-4	ASSRGNLNEKLF
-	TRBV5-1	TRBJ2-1	ASSPIEPEQF
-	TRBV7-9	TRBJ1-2	ASSPDRGGYT
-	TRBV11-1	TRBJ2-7	ASSRTSGRAEQY
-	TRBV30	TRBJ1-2	AWSVRDRGPIGYT
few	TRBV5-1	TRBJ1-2	ASSSTALGTGNDGYT
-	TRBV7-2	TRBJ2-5	ASSQSRHQTQY
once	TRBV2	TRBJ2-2	ASSEGGGLGELF
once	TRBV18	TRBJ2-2	ASSPRRFLAGDRTGELF
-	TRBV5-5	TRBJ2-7	ASSPLGHSSGEQY
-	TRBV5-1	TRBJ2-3	ASSLAPTPDTQY
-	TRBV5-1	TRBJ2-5	ASSALAKAPGDQY
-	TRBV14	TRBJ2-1	ASSPIQGLAKEQF
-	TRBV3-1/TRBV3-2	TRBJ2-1	ASSLGTSGRAYNEQF
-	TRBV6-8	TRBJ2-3	ASSYPRIDTQY
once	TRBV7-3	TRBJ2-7	ASSLTDSSYEQY
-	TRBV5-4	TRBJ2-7	ASSRDSSSYEQY
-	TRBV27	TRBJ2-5	ASSPLAGVGETQY
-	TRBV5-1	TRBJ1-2	ASTQTGSFGGYT
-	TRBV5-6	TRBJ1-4	ASSLDRRDEKLF
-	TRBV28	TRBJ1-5	ASSSLLRGGNQPQH
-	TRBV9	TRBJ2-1	ASSVVIAGVDEQF
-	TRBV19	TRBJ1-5	ASSIDRTGVVNQPQH
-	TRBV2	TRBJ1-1	ASSLGGRGETEAF
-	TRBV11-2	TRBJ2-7	ASSMGLAGEGGDYEQY
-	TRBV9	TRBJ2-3	ASSVGLGLGADTQY
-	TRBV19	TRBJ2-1	ASSIAADSYNEQF
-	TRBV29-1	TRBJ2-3	SVGTSSTDTQY
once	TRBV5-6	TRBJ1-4	ASSMGSYEKLF